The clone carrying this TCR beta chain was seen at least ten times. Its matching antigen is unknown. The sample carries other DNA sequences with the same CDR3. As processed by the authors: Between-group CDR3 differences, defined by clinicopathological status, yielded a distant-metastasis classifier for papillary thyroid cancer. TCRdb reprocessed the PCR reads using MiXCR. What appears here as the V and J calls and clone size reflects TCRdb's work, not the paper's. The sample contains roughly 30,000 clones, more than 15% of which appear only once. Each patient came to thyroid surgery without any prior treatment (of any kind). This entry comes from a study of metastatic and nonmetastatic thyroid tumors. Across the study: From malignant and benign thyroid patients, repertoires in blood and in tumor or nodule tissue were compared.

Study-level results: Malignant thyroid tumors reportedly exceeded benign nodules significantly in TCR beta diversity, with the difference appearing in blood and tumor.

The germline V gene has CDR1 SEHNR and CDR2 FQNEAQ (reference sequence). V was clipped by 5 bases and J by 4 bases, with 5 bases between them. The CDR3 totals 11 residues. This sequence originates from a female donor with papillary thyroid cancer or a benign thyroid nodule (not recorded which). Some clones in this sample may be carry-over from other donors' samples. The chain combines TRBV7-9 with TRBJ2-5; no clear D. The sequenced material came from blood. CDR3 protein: CASSPVETQYF. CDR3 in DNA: TGTGCCAGCAGCCCCGTAGAGACCCAGTACTTC.